This T cell receptor beta chain was sequenced for a study of sequential checkpoint blockade in melanoma. Across the whole study: First-line arms were nivolumab then ipilimumab, or the reverse, randomized 1:1. After both sequences, patients received maintenance nivolumab.

J was trimmed by 5 bases and V by 6 bases; bases with no gene match: 4. CDR3 length: 13 residues. Germline-derived CDR1 and CDR2 are LNHDA and SQIVND (reference sequence). Treatment described: randomized to nivolumab then ipilimumab (arm A) or the reverse (arm B). None of the patients previously received DNA-damaging chemotherapy. Sorted cells were live CD3+CD8+, lacking CD19 and CD56, from PBMCs. Sequencing was performed with immunoSEQ multiplex PCR; in TCRdb, only in-frame clones are kept and a portion is missing. This sample yields 25,000 to 30,000 clones, of which roughly four fifths are seen a single time; about a fifth belongs to the top ten.

The rearrangement uses TRBV19 and TRBJ2-1, with 7 bases that match TRBD1. The sequence derives from a human donor with melanoma. The sequencing here drew on CD8+ T cells sorted from blood (inferred from file names), taken from a patient given nivolumab and ipilimumab in sequence. The CDR3 protein is CASRTGLNNEQFF. The CDR3, as DNA: TGTGCCAGTAGGACAGGGCTAAACAATGAGCAGTTCTTC.